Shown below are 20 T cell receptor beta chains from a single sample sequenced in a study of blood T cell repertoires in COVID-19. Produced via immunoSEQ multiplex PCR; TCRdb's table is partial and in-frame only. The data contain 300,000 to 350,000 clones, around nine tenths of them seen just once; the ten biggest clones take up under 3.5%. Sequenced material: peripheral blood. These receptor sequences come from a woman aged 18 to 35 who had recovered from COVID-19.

The DNA of the CDR3 is TGTGCCAGCAGCACTTGGACAGCTACGAACACCGGGGAGCTGTTTTTT. It encodes CASSTWTATNTGELFF. V usage is TRBV11-2 and J usage is TRBJ2-2; perhaps TRBD1 as D (6 bases). V lost 5 bases and J lost 0, with 13 bases in between. The CDR3 length is 16 residues. Germline CDR1 is SGHAT and CDR2 is FQNNGV. Based on the CDR3 plus reference TRBV11-2 and TRBJ2-2, the full variable domain is EAGVAQSPRYKIIEKRQSVAFWCNPISGHATLYWYQQILGQGPKLLIQFQNNGVVDDSQLPKDRFSAERLKGVDSTLKIQPAKLEDSAVYLCASSTWTATNTGELFFGEGSRLTVL.

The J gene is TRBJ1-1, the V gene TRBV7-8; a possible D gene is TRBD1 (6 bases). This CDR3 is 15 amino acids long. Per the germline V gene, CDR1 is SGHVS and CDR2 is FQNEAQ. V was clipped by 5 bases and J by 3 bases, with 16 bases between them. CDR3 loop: CASSGRGAGDTEAFF. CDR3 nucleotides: TGTGCCAGCAGCGGCCGGGGGGCAGGGGACACTGAAGCTTTCTTT.

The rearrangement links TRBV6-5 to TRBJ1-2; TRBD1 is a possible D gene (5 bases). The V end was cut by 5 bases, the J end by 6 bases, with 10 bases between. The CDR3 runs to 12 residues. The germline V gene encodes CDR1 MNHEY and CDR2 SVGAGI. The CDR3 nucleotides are TGTGCCAGCAGTAAGACAGTCGATGGCTACACCTTC. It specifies CASSKTVDGYTF.

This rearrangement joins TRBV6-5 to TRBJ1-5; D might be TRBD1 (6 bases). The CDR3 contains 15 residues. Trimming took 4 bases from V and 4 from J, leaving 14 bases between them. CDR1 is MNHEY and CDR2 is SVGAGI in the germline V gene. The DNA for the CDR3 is TGTGCCAGCAGTTCCGGACAGTGGGGTAATCAGCCCCAGCATTTT. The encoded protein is CASSSGQWGNQPQHF.

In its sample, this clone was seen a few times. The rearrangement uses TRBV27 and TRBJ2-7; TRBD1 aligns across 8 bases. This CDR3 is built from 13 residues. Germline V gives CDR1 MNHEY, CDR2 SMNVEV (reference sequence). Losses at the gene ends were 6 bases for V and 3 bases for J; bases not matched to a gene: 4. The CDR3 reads CASSPGGGYEQYV. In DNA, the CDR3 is TGTGCCAGCAGCCCAGGGGGCGGCTACGAGCAGTACGTC.

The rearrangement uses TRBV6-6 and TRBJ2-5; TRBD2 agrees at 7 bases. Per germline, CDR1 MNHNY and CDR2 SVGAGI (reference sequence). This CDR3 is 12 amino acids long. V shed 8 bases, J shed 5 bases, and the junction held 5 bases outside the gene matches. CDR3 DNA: TGTGCCAGCCTGGGCGGGAGTGAGACCCAGTACTTC. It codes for CASLGGSETQYF.

The CDR3 DNA reads as TGTGCCAGCAGCTTAAGCAGGGGGCGTGGAAACACCATATATTTT. Translated, it gives CASSLSRGRGNTIYF. The J gene is TRBJ1-3, the V gene TRBV7-9, with 8 bases that match TRBD1. This CDR3 spans 15 amino acids. CDR1 SEHNR and CDR2 FQNEAQ come from the germline V gene (reference sequence). V was clipped by 2 bases and J by 3 bases; unmatched bases: 3. The entire variable domain, with the rest obtained from reference TRBV7-9 and TRBJ1-3, is as follows: DTGVSQNPRHKITKRGQNVTFRCDPISEHNRLYWYRQTLGQGPEFLTYFQNEAQLEKSRLLSDRFSAERPKGSFSTLEIQRTEQGDSAMYLCASSLSRGRGNTIYFGEGSWLTVV.

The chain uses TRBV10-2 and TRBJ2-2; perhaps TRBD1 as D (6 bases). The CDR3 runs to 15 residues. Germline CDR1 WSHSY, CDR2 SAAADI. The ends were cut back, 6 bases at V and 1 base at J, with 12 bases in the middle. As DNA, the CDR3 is TGCGCCAGCAGCCCCCCGGGACAGAACACCGGGGAGCTGTTTTTT. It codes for CASSPPGQNTGELFF.

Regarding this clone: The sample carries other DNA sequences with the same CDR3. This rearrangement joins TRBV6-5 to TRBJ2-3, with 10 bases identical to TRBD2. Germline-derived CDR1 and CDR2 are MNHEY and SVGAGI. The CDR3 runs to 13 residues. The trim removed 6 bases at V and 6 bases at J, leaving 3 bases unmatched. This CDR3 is CASRAGGGDTQYF. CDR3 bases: TGTGCCAGCAGAGCGGGAGGGGGCGATACGCAGTATTTT.

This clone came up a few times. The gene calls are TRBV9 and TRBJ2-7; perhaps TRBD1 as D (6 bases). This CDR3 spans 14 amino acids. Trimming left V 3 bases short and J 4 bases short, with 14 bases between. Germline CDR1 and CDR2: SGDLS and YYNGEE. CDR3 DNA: TGTGCCAGCAGCGCACAGGGTAACTTTTACGAGCAGTACGTC. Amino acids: CASSAQGNFYEQYV.

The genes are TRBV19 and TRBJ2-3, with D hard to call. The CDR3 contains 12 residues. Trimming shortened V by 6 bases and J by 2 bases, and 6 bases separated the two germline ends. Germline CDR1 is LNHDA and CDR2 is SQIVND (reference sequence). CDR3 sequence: CASSLNTDTQYF. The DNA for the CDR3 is TGTGCCAGTAGCTTAAACACAGATACGCAGTATTTT. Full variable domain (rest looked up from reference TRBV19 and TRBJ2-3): DGGITQSPKYLFRKEGQNVTLSCEQNLNHDAMYWYRQDPGQGLRLIYYSQIVNDFQKGDIAEGYSVSREKKESFPLTVTSAQKNPTAFYLCASSLNTDTQYFGPGTRLTVL.

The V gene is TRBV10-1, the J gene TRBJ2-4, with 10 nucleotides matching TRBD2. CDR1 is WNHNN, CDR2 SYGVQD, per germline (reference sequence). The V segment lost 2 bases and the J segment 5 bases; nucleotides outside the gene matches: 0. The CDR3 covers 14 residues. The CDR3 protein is CASSELAGENIQYF. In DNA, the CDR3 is TGCGCCAGCAGTGAGCTAGCGGGAGAAAACATTCAGTACTTC.

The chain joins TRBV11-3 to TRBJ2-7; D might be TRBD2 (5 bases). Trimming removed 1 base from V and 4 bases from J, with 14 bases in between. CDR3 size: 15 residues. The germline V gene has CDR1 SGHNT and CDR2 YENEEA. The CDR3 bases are TGTGCCAGCAGCTTAGCAGCCAGCGGAGATTACGAGCAGTACGTC. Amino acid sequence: CASSLAASGDYEQYV.

CDR3 coding DNA: TGTGCCAGCAAAGATAGGGGTAGCAATCAGCCCCAGCATTTT. Amino acid sequence: CASKDRGSNQPQHF. The J gene is TRBJ1-5, the V gene TRBV19, with D tentatively TRBD1 (5 bases). Trimming took off 9 bases at V and 0 bases at J, with 12 bases between the two ends. Per the germline V gene, CDR1 is LNHDA and CDR2 is SQIVND (reference sequence). The CDR3 runs to 14 residues.

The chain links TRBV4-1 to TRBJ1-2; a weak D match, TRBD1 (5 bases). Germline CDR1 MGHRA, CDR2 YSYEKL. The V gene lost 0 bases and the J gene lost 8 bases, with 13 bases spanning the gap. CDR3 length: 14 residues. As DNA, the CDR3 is TGCGCCAGCAGCCAAGAGACAGCGGAGGGCGGCTACACCTTC. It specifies CASSQETAEGGYTF.

The chain's CDR3 is CASSLSQGTYNEQFF. The DNA for the CDR3 is TGTGCCAGCAGCTTATCTCAGGGGACCTACAATGAGCAGTTCTTC. V gene TRBV7-6 combines with J gene TRBJ2-1, with D possibly TRBD1 on 6 matching bases. V dropped 2 bases and J dropped 2 bases, with 10 bases sitting between them. Germline values: CDR1 SGHVS, CDR2 FNYEAQ. The CDR3 is 15 amino acids.

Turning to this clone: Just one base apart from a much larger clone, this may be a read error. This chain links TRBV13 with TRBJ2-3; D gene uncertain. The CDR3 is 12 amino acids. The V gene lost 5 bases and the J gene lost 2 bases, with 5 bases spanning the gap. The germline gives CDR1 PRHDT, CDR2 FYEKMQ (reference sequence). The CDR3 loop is CASSPSTDTQYF. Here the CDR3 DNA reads TGTGCCAGCAGCCCTTCCACAGATACGCAGTATTTT.

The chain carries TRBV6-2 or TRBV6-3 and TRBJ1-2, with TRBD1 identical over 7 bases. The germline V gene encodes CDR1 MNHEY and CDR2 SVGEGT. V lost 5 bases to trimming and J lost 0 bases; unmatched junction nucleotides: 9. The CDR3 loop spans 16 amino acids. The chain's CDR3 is CASSSRTGGTNYGYTF. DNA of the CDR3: TGTGCCAGCAGTAGCCGGACAGGAGGGACTAACTATGGCTACACCTTC.

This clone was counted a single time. The chain's CDR3 is CASSLGGGGYWDTEAFF. Written as DNA, the CDR3 is TGTGCCAGCAGCTTAGGGGGTGGAGGGTATTGGGACACTGAAGCTTTCTTT. J is TRBJ1-1 and V is TRBV7-9, with unresolved D. V was shortened by 1 base and J by 3 bases, with 18 bases between the two germline ends. The CDR3 has 17 residues. Germline CDR1 is SEHNR and CDR2 is FQNEAQ (reference sequence).

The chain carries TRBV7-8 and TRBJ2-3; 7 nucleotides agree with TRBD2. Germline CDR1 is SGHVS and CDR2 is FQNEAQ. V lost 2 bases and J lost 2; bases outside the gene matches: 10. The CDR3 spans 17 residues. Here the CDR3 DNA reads TGTGCCAGCAGCTTACCTCGGGCTAGCGGAGACACAGATACGCAGTATTTT. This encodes CASSLPRASGDTDTQYF.